These 20 T cell receptor beta chains were sequenced from one sample in a study of blood T cells in healthy people across ages. A second PCR of 7 to 11 cycles used a sample-barcoded 5' primer and a J-beta primer mix. Via MiXCR, TCRdb re-called the 5' RACE reads, giving one row per CDR3 protein. The repertoire includes roughly 1,800,000 distinct CDR3 sequences, roughly 49% of them detected once, and 2% to 2.5% sits in the top ten. Input material: blood. All receptors derive from a middle-aged woman in good health.

Notes on this clonotype: One end of the junction fails to match germline, which may point to a read error. This sequence joins TRBV6-5 and TRBJ2-3; weak D call: TRBD1 (6 bases). Germline loops: CDR1 MNHEY, CDR2 SVGAGI. The CDR3 sequence is 14 residues long. CDR3 DNA sequence: TGTGCCAGCAGTATCCGCCGGGACACAGATGCGCAGTATTTT. It translates to CASSIRRDTDAQYF.

The chain carries TRBV11-2 and TRBJ2-7; 7 nucleotides line up with TRBD2. The V gene's germline CDR1 is SGHAT and CDR2 FQNNGV. The junction had 8 bases not matched to a gene; V was cut back by 1 base and J by 2 bases. CDR3 length: 16 residues. For the CDR3, the DNA is TGTGCCAGCAGCTTAGTTGTGCGGACTAGTCCCTACGAGCAGTACTTC. Protein product: CASSLVVRTSPYEQYF.

The rearrangement uses TRBV28 and TRBJ1-2; 7 bases fit TRBD1. From germline, CDR1 is MDHEN and CDR2 SYDVKM. This CDR3 is 16 amino acids long. With 6 bases clipped from V and 2 bases from J, the junction kept 12 bases outside the gene matches. The CDR3 is CASSQITQGQNYGYTF. The CDR3 coding sequence is TGTGCCAGCAGCCAAATAACCCAGGGACAGAACTATGGCTACACCTTC.

This clonotype was seen only a few times. The chain employs TRBV9 and TRBJ2-5; a weak D match, TRBD2 (6 bases). Germline V gives CDR1 SGDLS, CDR2 YYNGEE. The V gene lost 4 bases and the J gene lost 2 bases, with 15 bases spanning the gap. The CDR3 covers 15 residues. The CDR3 region has the DNA TGTGCCAGCAGCACAGGACTACTTGAACAAGAGACCCAGTACTTC. Its translation: CASSTGLLEQETQYF.

The gene calls are TRBV6-5 and TRBJ2-7, with 8 bases matching TRBD1. The CDR3 is 14 residues long. CDR1 and CDR2 (germline): MNHEY, SVGAGI. With 6 bases clipped from V and 4 bases from J, the junction kept 8 bases outside the gene matches. The CDR3 spells CASSRRQGNYEQYF. The CDR3 DNA reads TGTGCCAGCAGCCGACGACAGGGGAATTACGAGCAGTACTTC.

On this clonotype: A junction end diverges from the germline sequence, so it may reflect a read error. This chain connects TRBV5-6 to TRBJ2-5, with 11 positions matching TRBD2. The CDR3 totals 15 residues. Germline loops: CDR1 SGHDT, CDR2 YYEEEE. CDR3 amino acids: CASSLRTSGGPTEYF. CDR3 DNA sequence: TGCGCCAGCAGCTTGAGAACTAGCGGGGGCCCTACGGAGTACTTC.

This chain uses TRBV4-3 with TRBJ1-5; TRBD1 is a possible D gene (6 bases). V shed 0 bases and J shed 0 bases, with 9 bases lying between them. The CDR3 loop spans 16 amino acids. Germline CDR1 reads LGHNA; CDR2 reads YSLEER. The CDR3 reads CASSQDRTASNQPQHF. CDR3 DNA sequence: TGCGCCAGCAGCCAAGATAGGACAGCTAGCAATCAGCCCCAGCATTTT.

The V call is TRBV27, the J call TRBJ2-3, with D tentatively TRBD1 (5 bases). This CDR3 is 15 amino acids long. CDR1 and CDR2 from the germline V gene are MNHEY and SMNVEV (reference sequence). The V and J ends lost 6 bases and 3 bases respectively, with 16 bases between them. CDR3 sequence: CASSLSKGWTDTQYF. CDR3 DNA: TGTGCCAGCAGCCTAAGTAAGGGGTGGACAGATACGCAGTATTTT.

This clonotype was counted a single time. The gene calls are TRBV5-1 and TRBJ2-4, with D unclear. Gene TRBJ2-5 matches the end of the DNA better, so the J call may be wrong. Germline-derived CDR1 and CDR2 are SGHRS and YFSETQ. The CDR3 has 13 amino acids. The CDR3 region has the DNA TGCGCCAGCAGCTCCCTTAGTAAAGAGACCCAGTACTTC. Its protein is CASSSLSKETQYF.

This clonotype showed up just a few times. V and J are TRBV25-1 and TRBJ1-2; TRBD1 might be the D (6 bases). CDR1 is MGHDK, CDR2 SYGVNS, per germline. Between the trimmed V and J ends, which lost 3 bases and 2 bases, there was a span of 16 bases. The CDR3 covers 16 residues. DNA of the CDR3: TGTGCCAGCAGTGAGCCCGGACAGCAGCAAAACTATGGCTACACCTTC. Translating gives CASSEPGQQQNYGYTF.

V usage is TRBV4-2 and J usage is TRBJ2-3; no reliable D call. V lost 0 bases to trimming and J lost 3 bases, with 10 bases between them. Germline CDR1 LGHNA, CDR2 YNFKEQ. The CDR3 loop spans 15 amino acids. This CDR3 reads CASSQDALATDTQYF. DNA of the CDR3: TGTGCCAGCAGCCAAGATGCCCTTGCAACAGATACGCAGTATTTT.

The chain uses TRBV5-1 and TRBJ2-4, with 8 bases identical to TRBD1. The J call may be incorrect, as the DNA end agrees better with TRBJ2-7. Looked up from germline, CDR1 is SGHRS and CDR2 is YFSETQ. This CDR3 has 16 amino acids. The CDR3 DNA is TGCGCCAGCAGCTTGGTCCCGGGACAGGTAACCTACGAGCAGTACTTC. This sequence encodes CASSLVPGQVTYEQYF.

The chain joins TRBV7-2 to TRBJ2-4, with 11 bases matching TRBD1. Unmatched junction bases numbered 13, after V lost 2 bases and J lost 1 base. Germline values: CDR1 SGHTA, CDR2 FQGNSA. This CDR3 comprises 20 residues. CDR3 in amino acids: CASSLTGTGGPKMAKNIQYF. The CDR3 region has the DNA TGTGCCAGCAGCTTAACCGGGACAGGGGGTCCTAAAATGGCCAAAAACATTCAGTACTTC.

A few counts support this clonotype. The rearrangement links TRBV12-3 or TRBV12-4 to TRBJ2-1; 7 bases are shared with TRBD2. The J segment lost 1 base and the V segment lost 5 bases, leaving 11 bases of the junction unmatched. The CDR3 covers 17 residues. CDR3: CASSSPSGRQSYNEQFF. The CDR3 nucleotides read TGTGCCAGCAGTAGCCCTAGCGGACGTCAATCCTACAATGAGCAGTTCTTC.

The chain combines TRBV5-1 with TRBJ2-4; D is unclear. CDR1 is SGHRS and CDR2 is YFSETQ in the germline V gene. CDR3 length: 13 amino acids. V lost 3 bases and J lost 12, with 16 bases in between. CDR3 sequence: CASSWVVGEDQYF. The CDR3 DNA follows: TGCGCCAGCAGCTGGGTTGTCGGTGAGGATCAGTACTTC.

The V gene is TRBV20-1, the J gene TRBJ2-5; D unclear. Trimming stripped 1 base from V and 1 base from J, with 7 bases between. CDR1 is DFQATT and CDR2 is SNEGSKA in the germline V gene (reference sequence). This CDR3 region has 13 residues. In DNA, the CDR3 is TGCAGTGCTAGAGTTGAGATCCAAGAGACCCAGTACTTC. It encodes CSARVEIQETQYF.

This clonotype was detected only a few times. The V and J genes are TRBV7-4 and TRBJ1-2; no clear D gene. The CDR3 is made up of 17 amino acids. Germline loops: CDR1 SGHVT, CDR2 SQSDAQ. Trimming left V 1 base short and J 7 bases short, with 22 bases between. The CDR3 DNA is TGTGCCAGCAGCTTAGGTTTGAGATTGGACCGGTACGGTGGCTACACCTTC. It yields the protein CASSLGLRLDRYGGYTF.

This clonotype was observed a single time. V usage is TRBV6-2 or TRBV6-3 and J usage is TRBJ2-1, with 9 nucleotides matching TRBD1. The CDR3 runs to 13 residues. Germline V gene lookup returns CDR1 MNHEY and CDR2 SVGEGT. The junction had 4 bases not matched to a gene; V was cut back by 4 bases and J by 9 bases. The CDR3 reads CASSWDRVREQFF. The CDR3 coding sequence is TGTGCCAGCAGTTGGGACAGGGTCCGTGAGCAGTTCTTC.

The chain has TRBV5-5 and TRBJ2-1; D is undetermined. The CDR3 consists of 11 residues. Germline CDR1 and CDR2: SGHKS and YYEKEE (reference sequence). Trimming pared 6 bases from V and 7 bases from J, leaving 8 bases between. In nucleotides, the CDR3 is TGTGCCAGCATTTTTCGTAATGAGCAGTTCTTC. Translating gives CASIFRNEQFF.

This clonotype was found once. The chain is built from TRBV6-5 and TRBJ2-1; D is ambiguous. This CDR3 is built from 13 residues. Trimming removed 6 bases at V and 2 bases at J, with 8 bases between. Germline values: CDR1 MNHEY, CDR2 SVGAGI. The DNA for the CDR3 is TGTGCCAGCAGGTCGCAAGCCTACAATGAGCAGTTCTTC. This codes for CASRSQAYNEQFF.